This is a list of T cell receptor beta chains from one sample in a study of response to subunit inactivated influenza vaccine. One entry per CDR3 protein results from TCRdb running MiXCR on the RT-PCR reads. The profile shows 150,000 to 200,000 distinct CDR3 sequences, around 12% of them singletons. These records were also assigned to another study, of T cells expressing NK-cell markers.

Sequenced here: CD8+ T cells sorted from PBMCs, sampled 11 to 12 days after vaccination. The receptors stem from a man aged 50 to 59 who received an inactivated influenza vaccine. Both conserved end residues are part of each CDR3. A D gene is named only where the DNA matches it firmly. Size tells how often a clone was seen (once, few, many) or the class of an expanded clone, and some rows leave it out.

clone size: many; V gene: TRBV7-9; D gene: -; J gene: TRBJ2-4; CDR3 protein: CASSLAGGWNIQYF; CDR3 DNA: TGTGCCAGCAGCTTAGCCGGGGGCTGGAACATTCAGTACTTC
clone size: -; V gene: TRBV7-6; D gene: TRBD2; J gene: TRBJ2-7; CDR3 protein: CASSLTSEGYEQYF; CDR3 DNA: TGTGCCAGCAGCTTGACTAGCGAGGGCTACGAGCAGTACTTC
clone size: -; V gene: TRBV7-9; D gene: TRBD2; J gene: TRBJ2-2; CDR3 protein: CASSLPGGTGELFF; CDR3 DNA: TGTGCCAGCAGCCTACCGGGGGGCACCGGGGAGCTGTTTTTT
clone size: -; V gene: TRBV7-6; D gene: -; J gene: TRBJ2-7; CDR3 protein: CASSLTRDSSSYEQYF; CDR3 DNA: TGTGCCAGCAGCCTTACTCGGGACTCGAGCTCCTACGAGCAGTACTTC
clone size: few; V gene: TRBV28; D gene: -; J gene: TRBJ1-6; CDR3 protein: CASSFLHNSPLHF; CDR3 DNA: TGTGCCAGCAGTTTCTTGCACAATTCACCCCTCCACTTT
clone size: -; V gene: TRBV7-9; D gene: -; J gene: TRBJ1-1; CDR3 protein: CASGPGTPNTEAFF; CDR3 DNA: TGTGCCAGCGGCCCCGGGACACCGAACACTGAAGCTTTCTTT
clone size: few; V gene: TRBV2; D gene: -; J gene: TRBJ2-7; CDR3 protein: CASSDLAPTSEQYF; CDR3 DNA: TGTGCCAGCAGTGATCTAGCGCCGACAAGCGAGCAGTACTTC
clone size: few; V gene: TRBV24-1; D gene: -; J gene: TRBJ2-2; CDR3 protein: CATSDSTGRGTGELFF; CDR3 DNA: TGTGCCACCAGTGATTCGACAGGACGGGGCACCGGGGAGCTGTTTTTT
clone size: -; V gene: TRBV11-2; D gene: -; J gene: TRBJ2-7; CDR3 protein: CASSPGQTAYEQYF; CDR3 DNA: TGTGCCAGCAGCCCTGGACAGACAGCCTACGAGCAGTACTTC
clone size: few; V gene: TRBV11-2; D gene: -; J gene: TRBJ2-3; CDR3 protein: CASSLLAWDPTDTQYF; CDR3 DNA: TGTGCCAGCAGCTTACTAGCGTGGGATCCCACAGATACGCAGTATTTT
clone size: few; V gene: TRBV11-2; D gene: TRBD2; J gene: TRBJ2-7; CDR3 protein: CASSSLTGGPEQYF; CDR3 DNA: TGTGCCAGCAGCTCCCTCACGGGGGGACCCGAGCAGTACTTC
clone size: -; V gene: TRBV14; D gene: -; J gene: TRBJ2-7; CDR3 protein: CASSQFLSSYEQYF; CDR3 DNA: TGTGCCAGCAGCCAATTTCTGTCGTCCTACGAGCAGTACTTC
clone size: few; V gene: TRBV28; D gene: -; J gene: TRBJ2-7; CDR3 protein: CASSLWRVYEQYF; CDR3 DNA: TGTGCCAGCAGTTTATGGAGGGTCTACGAGCAGTACTTC
clone size: few; V gene: TRBV29-1; D gene: TRBD2; J gene: TRBJ2-1; CDR3 protein: CSVEGGLAGENEQFF; CDR3 DNA: TGCAGCGTTGAGGGGGGACTAGCGGGAGAAAATGAGCAGTTCTTC
clone size: few; V gene: TRBV4-1; D gene: TRBD1; J gene: TRBJ2-7; CDR3 protein: CASSQVTGGYEQYF; CDR3 DNA: TGCGCCAGCAGCCAAGTTACAGGGGGTTACGAGCAGTACTTC
clone size: few; V gene: TRBV7-8; D gene: -; J gene: TRBJ2-1; CDR3 protein: CASSLNDFLGEQFF; CDR3 DNA: TGTGCCAGCAGCTTAAATGACTTTCTGGGTGAGCAGTTCTTC
clone size: -; V gene: TRBV9; D gene: -; J gene: TRBJ1-5; CDR3 protein: CASSVDGGWGNQPQHF; CDR3 DNA: TGTGCCAGCAGCGTAGATGGGGGTTGGGGCAATCAGCCCCAGCATTTT
clone size: -; V gene: TRBV30; D gene: TRBD2; J gene: TRBJ2-5; CDR3 protein: CAWTAGDRQETQYF; CDR3 DNA: TGTGCCTGGACAGCGGGGGACCGTCAAGAGACCCAGTACTTC
clone size: -; V gene: TRBV6-5; D gene: -; J gene: TRBJ1-2; CDR3 protein: CASSYTGAGYGYTF; CDR3 DNA: TGTGCCAGCAGTTACACGGGGGCGGGCTATGGCTACACCTTC
clone size: few; V gene: TRBV15; D gene: TRBD1; J gene: TRBJ2-1; CDR3 protein: CATSTQGQGNNEQFF; CDR3 DNA: TGTGCCACCAGCACCCAAGGACAGGGTAACAATGAGCAGTTCTTC
clone size: -; V gene: TRBV7-9; D gene: -; J gene: TRBJ2-3; CDR3 protein: CASSSRADTQYF; CDR3 DNA: TGTGCCAGCAGTTCCAGAGCAGATACGCAGTATTTT
clone size: -; V gene: TRBV2; D gene: TRBD1; J gene: TRBJ2-5; CDR3 protein: CASSALDRGQAETQYF; CDR3 DNA: TGTGCCAGCAGTGCTTTGGACAGGGGGCAAGCGGAGACCCAGTACTTC
clone size: -; V gene: TRBV6-5; D gene: -; J gene: TRBJ2-7; CDR3 protein: CASSYSGGPADEQYF; CDR3 DNA: TGTGCCAGCAGTTACTCGGGGGGGCCGGCCGACGAGCAGTACTTC
clone size: few; V gene: TRBV15; D gene: TRBD2; J gene: TRBJ2-1; CDR3 protein: CATSRGTSSYNEQFF; CDR3 DNA: TGTGCCACCAGCAGGGGGACTAGCTCCTACAATGAGCAGTTCTTC
clone size: -; V gene: TRBV19; D gene: -; J gene: TRBJ1-1; CDR3 protein: CASSVVGGIPDFF; CDR3 DNA: TGTGCCAGTAGTGTCGTGGGGGGTATACCCGATTTCTTT
clone size: few; V gene: TRBV6-1; D gene: TRBD2; J gene: TRBJ2-1; CDR3 protein: CASTETSFYNEQFF; CDR3 DNA: TGTGCCAGCACCGAGACTAGCTTCTACAATGAGCAGTTCTTC
clone size: few; V gene: TRBV5-1; D gene: TRBD1; J gene: TRBJ1-5; CDR3 protein: CASSPGQGADQPQHF; CDR3 DNA: TGCGCCAGCAGCCCGGGACAGGGGGCAGATCAGCCCCAGCATTTT
clone size: -; V gene: TRBV9; D gene: TRBD2; J gene: TRBJ2-7; CDR3 protein: CASSPLTPGRTYEQYF; CDR3 DNA: TGTGCCAGCAGCCCCTTGACCCCCGGGAGGACTTACGAGCAGTACTTC
clone size: -; V gene: TRBV7-9; D gene: TRBD2; J gene: TRBJ2-1; CDR3 protein: CASSPLSGREYNEQFF; CDR3 DNA: TGTGCCAGCAGCCCCCTTAGCGGGAGGGAATACAATGAGCAGTTCTTC
clone size: few; V gene: TRBV5-6; D gene: TRBD2; J gene: TRBJ2-7; CDR3 protein: CASSLKWTSSYEQYF; CDR3 DNA: TGTGCCAGCAGCTTGAAGTGGACTAGCTCCTACGAGCAGTACTTC
clone size: few; V gene: TRBV5-5; D gene: TRBD1; J gene: TRBJ2-2; CDR3 protein: CASSPWTGGTTGELFF; CDR3 DNA: TGTGCCAGCAGCCCTTGGACAGGGGGCACCACCGGGGAGCTGTTTTTT